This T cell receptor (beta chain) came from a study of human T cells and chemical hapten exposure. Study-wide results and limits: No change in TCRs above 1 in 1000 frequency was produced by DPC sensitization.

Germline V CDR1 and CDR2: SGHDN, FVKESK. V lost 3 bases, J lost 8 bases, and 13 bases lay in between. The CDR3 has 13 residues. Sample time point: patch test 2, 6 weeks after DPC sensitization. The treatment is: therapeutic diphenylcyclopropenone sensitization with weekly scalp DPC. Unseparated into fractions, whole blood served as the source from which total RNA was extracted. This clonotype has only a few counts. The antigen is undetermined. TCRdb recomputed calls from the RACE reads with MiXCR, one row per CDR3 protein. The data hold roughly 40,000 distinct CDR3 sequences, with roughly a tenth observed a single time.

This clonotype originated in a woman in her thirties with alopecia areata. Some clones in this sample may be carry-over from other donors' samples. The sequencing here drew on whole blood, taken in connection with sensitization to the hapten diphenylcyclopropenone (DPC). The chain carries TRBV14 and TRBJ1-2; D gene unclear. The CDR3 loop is CASSHNTREGYTF. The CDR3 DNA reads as TGTGCCAGCAGCCATAATACACGGGAGGGCTACACCTTC.